The present TCR beta chain was sequenced within a study of blood T cell repertoires in COVID-19. Study-wide background: Sources were T cells, B-cell-depleted T cells, or PBMCs; the material itself was cDNA or gDNA.

Clones were sequenced by immunoSEQ multiplex PCR, and TCRdb holds only the in-frame ones, with some missing. The table includes roughly 290,000 clones, about 89% detected once. The CDR3 runs 14 residues. Trimming pared 6 bases from V and 1 base from J, leaving 12 bases between. The germline CDR1 and CDR2 sequences are LGHNT and FRNRAP. The V gene is TRBV12-5, the J gene TRBJ1-1; D unresolved. This clonotype was obtained from a woman between 50 and 59 years old who had recovered from COVID-19. Sequenced: peripheral blood. CDR3 bases: TGTGCTAGTGGCCTAGATTTAGGGAACACTGAAGCTTTCTTT. Its protein product is CASGLDLGNTEAFF.